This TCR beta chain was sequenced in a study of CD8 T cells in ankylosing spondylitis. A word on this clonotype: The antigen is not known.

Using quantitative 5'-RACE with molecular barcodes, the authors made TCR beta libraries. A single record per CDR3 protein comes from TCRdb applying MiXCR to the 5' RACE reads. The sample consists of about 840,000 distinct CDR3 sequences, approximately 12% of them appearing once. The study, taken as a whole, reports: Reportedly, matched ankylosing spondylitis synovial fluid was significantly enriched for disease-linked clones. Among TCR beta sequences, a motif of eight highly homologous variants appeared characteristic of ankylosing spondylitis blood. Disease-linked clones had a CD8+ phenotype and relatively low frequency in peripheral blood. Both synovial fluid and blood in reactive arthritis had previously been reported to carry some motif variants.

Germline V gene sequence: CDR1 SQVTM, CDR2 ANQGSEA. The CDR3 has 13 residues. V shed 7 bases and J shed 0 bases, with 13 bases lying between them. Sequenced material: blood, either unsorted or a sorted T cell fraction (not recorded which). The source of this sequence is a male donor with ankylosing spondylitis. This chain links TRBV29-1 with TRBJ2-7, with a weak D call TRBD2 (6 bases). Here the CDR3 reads CSALGLTSYEQYF. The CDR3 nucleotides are TGCAGCGCTTTGGGACTGACCTCCTACGAGCAGTACTTC.